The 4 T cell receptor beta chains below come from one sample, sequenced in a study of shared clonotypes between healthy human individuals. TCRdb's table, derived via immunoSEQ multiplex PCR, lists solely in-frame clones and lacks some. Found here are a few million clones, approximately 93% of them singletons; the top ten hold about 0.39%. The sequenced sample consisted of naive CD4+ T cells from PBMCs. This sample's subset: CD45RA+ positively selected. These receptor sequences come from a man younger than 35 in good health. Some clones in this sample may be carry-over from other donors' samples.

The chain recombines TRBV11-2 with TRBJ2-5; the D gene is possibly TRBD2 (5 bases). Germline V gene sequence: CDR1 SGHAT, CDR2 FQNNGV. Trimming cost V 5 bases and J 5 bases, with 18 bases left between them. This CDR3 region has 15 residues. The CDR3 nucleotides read TGTGCCAGCAGCCAAACCGGGGAACTTCGGGAGACCCAGTACTTC. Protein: CASSQTGELRETQYF.

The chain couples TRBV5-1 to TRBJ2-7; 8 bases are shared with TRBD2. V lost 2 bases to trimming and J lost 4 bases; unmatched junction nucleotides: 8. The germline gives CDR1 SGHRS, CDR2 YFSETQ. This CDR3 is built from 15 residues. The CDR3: CASSFSGGPGYEQYF. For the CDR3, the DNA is TGCGCCAGCAGCTTTTCGGGAGGGCCGGGATACGAGCAGTACTTC.

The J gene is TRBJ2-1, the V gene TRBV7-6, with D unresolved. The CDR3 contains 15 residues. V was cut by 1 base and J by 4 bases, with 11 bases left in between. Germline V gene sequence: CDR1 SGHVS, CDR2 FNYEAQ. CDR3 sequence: CASSLGGSFYNEQFF. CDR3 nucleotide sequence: TGTGCCAGCAGCTTAGGTGGGTCCTTTTACAATGAGCAGTTCTTC.

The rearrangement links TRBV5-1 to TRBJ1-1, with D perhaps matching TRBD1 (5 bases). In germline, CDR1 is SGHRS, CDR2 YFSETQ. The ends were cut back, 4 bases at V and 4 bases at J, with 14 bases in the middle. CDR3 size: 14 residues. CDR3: CASSRDRSGTEAFF. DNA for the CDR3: TGCGCCAGCAGCCGGGACCGGTCGGGCACTGAAGCTTTCTTT.